This T cell receptor beta chain was identified during a study of blood T cell repertoires in COVID-19. The overall study: Specimens from acute and convalescent COVID-19 originated in the United States, Italy and Spain. PBMCs, B-cell-depleted T cells, or T cells were the source of the cDNA or gDNA that made up the material.

As originally analysed: Amplification from reference gene primers served as the basis for estimated nucleated cell counts. Profiling relied on immunoSEQ multiplex PCR, and the TCRdb table lists in-frame clones only, not all of them. The DNA gave D and trimming, while V, J and clone size come from that table. The top ten clones hold about 2.5% of a sample with 250,000 to 350,000 clones, roughly 87% of them seen once. The V end lost 4 bases, the J end lost 7 bases, and 14 bases lay between the germline ends. Germline V gene lookup returns CDR1 SGDLS and CDR2 YYNGEE. The CDR3 is 13 amino acids. The chain employs TRBV9 and TRBJ1-2, with D tentatively TRBD1 (6 bases). Sequenced sample: peripheral blood. The clonotype originates from a man in his late teens or twenties with active or convalescent COVID-19. Here the CDR3 reads CASSSRDIGGYTF. The CDR3 nucleotides read TGTGCCAGCAGCTCTCGGGACATCGGTGGCTACACCTTC.